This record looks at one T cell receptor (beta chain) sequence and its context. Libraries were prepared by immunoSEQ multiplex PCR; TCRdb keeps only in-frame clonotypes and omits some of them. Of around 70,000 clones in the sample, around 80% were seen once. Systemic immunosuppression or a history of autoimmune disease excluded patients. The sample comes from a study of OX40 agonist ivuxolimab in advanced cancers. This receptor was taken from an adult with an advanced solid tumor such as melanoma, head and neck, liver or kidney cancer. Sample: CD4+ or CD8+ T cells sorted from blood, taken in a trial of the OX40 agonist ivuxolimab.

This chain's CDR3 is CASSMVPPSSTSGGQQYF. As DNA, the CDR3 is TGTGCCAGCAGCATGGTTCCGCCCTCTTCGACTAGCGGGGGTCAGCAGTACTTC. The chain employs TRBV7-2 and TRBJ2-7; 12 positions agree with TRBD2. The CDR3 sequence is 18 residues long. CDR1 SGHTA and CDR2 FQGNSA come from the germline V gene. J lost 8 bases, V lost 5 bases, and 19 bases had no gene match.